These T cell receptor beta chains were read from a single sample in a study of T-cell reconstitution after alpha-beta-depleted transplantation in children. TCRdb itself ran the PCR reads through MiXCR, one entry per CDR3 protein. The sample yields 500,000 or so distinct CDR3 sequences, roughly 33% seen once. The source material was PBMCs from the stem cell graft donor, sampled from the stem cell graft. These receptors were obtained from a human donor who donated a stem cell graft to a child with aplastic anemia. CDR3s include the opening cysteine and the closing phenylalanine or tryptophan. A D gene is named only where the DNA matches it firmly. The size entry is marked missing in some rows and otherwise reads once, few, many or a size class.

J gene: TRBJ1-2
D gene: .
V gene: TRBV5-6
CDR3 length: 13
clone size: .
CDR3 DNA: TGTGCCAGCAGCTTGGAAGGAACCTATGGCTACACCTTC
CDR3 protein: CASSLEGTYGYTF

J gene: TRBJ2-2
D gene: TRBD2
V gene: TRBV4-3
CDR3 length: 17
clone size: .
CDR3 DNA: TGCGCCAGCAGCCAAGATCTGGCGGGAGGGAAAGCCGGGGAGCTGTTTTTT
CDR3 protein: CASSQDLAGGKAGELFF

J gene: TRBJ2-2
D gene: .
V gene: TRBV24-1
CDR3 length: 14
clone size: few
CDR3 DNA: TGTGCCACCAGTGGCAGACTGGAAACCGGGGAGCTGTTTTTT
CDR3 protein: CATSGRLETGELFF

J gene: TRBJ2-3
D gene: TRBD2
V gene: TRBV12-5
CDR3 length: 15
clone size: few
CDR3 DNA: TGTGCTAGTGGTTTGGGGACTAGCGGGGCAGATACGCAGTATTTT
CDR3 protein: CASGLGTSGADTQYF

J gene: TRBJ2-5
D gene: .
V gene: TRBV19
CDR3 length: 16
clone size: few
CDR3 DNA: TGTGCCAGTAGTATAGATCGATCTGCGGGACAAGAGACCCAGTACTTC
CDR3 protein: CASSIDRSAGQETQYF

J gene: TRBJ2-7
D gene: TRBD2
V gene: TRBV7-2
CDR3 length: 15
clone size: few
CDR3 DNA: TGTGCCAGCAGTATGACTAGCGGGAGTATGGGCGAGCAGTACTTC
CDR3 protein: CASSMTSGSMGEQYF

J gene: TRBJ2-1
D gene: TRBD2
V gene: TRBV29-1
CDR3 length: 14
clone size: few
CDR3 DNA: TGCAGCGTTGAACCAGCGGGGAGGCGGGTTGAGCAGTTCTTC
CDR3 protein: CSVEPAGRRVEQFF

J gene: TRBJ2-1
D gene: .
V gene: TRBV29-1
CDR3 length: 15
clone size: .
CDR3 DNA: TGCAGCGTTTCTCTAGCGCGAGCAATTCGCAATGAGCAGTTCTTC
CDR3 protein: CSVSLARAIRNEQFF

J gene: TRBJ2-7
D gene: .
V gene: TRBV28
CDR3 length: 14
clone size: .
CDR3 DNA: TGTGCCAGCAGTTTTTTAGGCCAGTACTACGAGCAGTACTTC
CDR3 protein: CASSFLGQYYEQYF

J gene: TRBJ2-3
D gene: .
V gene: TRBV9
CDR3 length: 15
clone size: few
CDR3 DNA: TGTGCCAGCAGCGGGTCGACTTCTACCACAGATACGCAGTATTTT
CDR3 protein: CASSGSTSTTDTQYF

J gene: TRBJ1-2
D gene: .
V gene: TRBV7-9
CDR3 length: 14
clone size: .
CDR3 DNA: TGTGCCAGCAGCTCGATAGACCAAATCTATGGCTACACCTTC
CDR3 protein: CASSSIDQIYGYTF

J gene: TRBJ1-2
D gene: .
V gene: TRBV20-1
CDR3 length: 12
clone size: .
CDR3 DNA: TGCAGTGCTAGGTCGCAGTACCCCGGCTACACCTTC
CDR3 protein: CSARSQYPGYTF

J gene: TRBJ1-6
D gene: .
V gene: TRBV6-5
CDR3 length: 12
clone size: .
CDR3 DNA: TGTGCCACGAGGACAGTGGATTCACCCCTCCACTTT
CDR3 protein: CATRTVDSPLHF

J gene: TRBJ2-7
D gene: .
V gene: TRBV5-4
CDR3 length: 14
clone size: .
CDR3 DNA: TGTGCCAGCAGCTTACAGGGATTTTTGAACGAGCAGTACTTC
CDR3 protein: CASSLQGFLNEQYF

J gene: TRBJ2-7
D gene: .
V gene: TRBV6-5
CDR3 length: 14
clone size: few
CDR3 DNA: TGTGCCAGCAGTTACAGGGGCGAGTCCTACGAGCAGTACTTC
CDR3 protein: CASSYRGESYEQYF

J gene: TRBJ2-1
D gene: .
V gene: TRBV6-4
CDR3 length: 15
clone size: few
CDR3 DNA: TGTGCCAGCAGTGTTGGCGGGATGGGTCACAATGAGCAGTTCTTC
CDR3 protein: CASSVGGMGHNEQFF

J gene: TRBJ1-2
D gene: .
V gene: TRBV27
CDR3 length: 14
clone size: few
CDR3 DNA: TGTGCCAGCAGTTTAAAGCGGCCTGACTATGGCTACACCTTC
CDR3 protein: CASSLKRPDYGYTF

J gene: TRBJ2-5
D gene: TRBD2
V gene: TRBV20-1
CDR3 length: 16
clone size: few
CDR3 DNA: TGCAGTGCTAGAGACCCTCTAGCGGGAGGCTCAGAGACCCAGTACTTC
CDR3 protein: CSARDPLAGGSETQYF

J gene: TRBJ2-1
D gene: .
V gene: TRBV12-3/TRBV12-4
CDR3 length: 15
clone size: few
CDR3 DNA: TGTGCCAGCAGTTTGTCCGACGTTTTGTCGGGTGAGCAGTTCTTC
CDR3 protein: CASSLSDVLSGEQFF

J gene: TRBJ2-7
D gene: TRBD1
V gene: TRBV29-1
CDR3 length: 14
clone size: few
CDR3 DNA: TGCAGCGTCCATACTCAGGGGGCGCGACACGAGCAGTACTTC
CDR3 protein: CSVHTQGARHEQYF

J gene: TRBJ1-2
D gene: .
V gene: TRBV9
CDR3 length: 13
clone size: .
CDR3 DNA: TGTGCCAGCAGCGGCCGACAGGACTATGGCTACACCTTC
CDR3 protein: CASSGRQDYGYTF

J gene: TRBJ2-7
D gene: .
V gene: TRBV12-3/TRBV12-4
CDR3 length: 13
clone size: .
CDR3 DNA: TGTGCCAGCAGACGAGGGACGAACTACGAGCAGTACTTC
CDR3 protein: CASRRGTNYEQYF

J gene: TRBJ2-1
D gene: TRBD2
V gene: TRBV5-1
CDR3 length: 15
clone size: few
CDR3 DNA: TGCGCCAGCAGCCGTAGCGGGACTGCGGACAATGAGCAGTTCTTC
CDR3 protein: CASSRSGTADNEQFF

J gene: TRBJ1-3
D gene: TRBD1
V gene: TRBV7-9
CDR3 length: 14
clone size: many
CDR3 DNA: TGTGCCAGCAGCACGGACAGGATTGGAAACACCATATATTTT
CDR3 protein: CASSTDRIGNTIYF

J gene: TRBJ2-2
D gene: .
V gene: TRBV6-4
CDR3 length: 12
clone size: few
CDR3 DNA: TGTGCCAGCAGTTCAAGGACCGGGGAGCTGTTTTTT
CDR3 protein: CASSSRTGELFF

J gene: TRBJ2-4
D gene: .
V gene: TRBV30
CDR3 length: 13
clone size: .
CDR3 DNA: TGTGCCTGGACGAGAGGGGCCAAAAACATTCAGTACTTC
CDR3 protein: CAWTRGAKNIQYF

J gene: TRBJ2-1
D gene: .
V gene: TRBV12-3/TRBV12-4
CDR3 length: 14
clone size: few
CDR3 DNA: TGTGCCAGCACCTTCCCAACTAGAAATCATGAGCAGTTCTTC
CDR3 protein: CASTFPTRNHEQFF

J gene: TRBJ2-7
D gene: .
V gene: TRBV7-3
CDR3 length: 12
clone size: .
CDR3 DNA: TGTGCCAGCAGCTTAATAGGGAACGAGCAGTACTTC
CDR3 protein: CASSLIGNEQYF

J gene: TRBJ1-1
D gene: TRBD1
V gene: TRBV25-1
CDR3 length: 17
clone size: few
CDR3 DNA: TGTGCCAGCAGTGAATTCGGACAGGGGGTAGTAAACACTGAAGCTTTCTTT
CDR3 protein: CASSEFGQGVVNTEAFF

J gene: TRBJ2-3
D gene: TRBD1
V gene: TRBV4-2
CDR3 length: 15
clone size: many
CDR3 DNA: TGTGCCAGCAGCCCGCGGACAGGGGAGACAGATACGCAGTATTTT
CDR3 protein: CASSPRTGETDTQYF